The 32 T cell receptor beta chains below all came from one sample that was sequenced in a study of blood T cell repertoires in COVID-19. Profiled with immunoSEQ multiplex PCR; TCRdb holds only in-frame clones, not every one. The table lists 95,000 to 120,000 clones, 80% to 90% of them singletons. Source material: peripheral blood. Receptor source: a human donor in a cohort sampled during active COVID-19.

The chain couples TRBV9 to TRBJ2-1; no reliable D call. Germline V gene data show CDR1 as SGDLS and CDR2 as YYNGEE. This CDR3 contains 16 residues. Trimming took 1 base from V and 0 from J, leaving 11 bases between them. CDR3 nucleotides: TGTGCCAGCAGCGTATCCGGGTTAAGCTCCTACAATGAGCAGTTCTTC. This gives the protein CASSVSGLSSYNEQFF.

The gene calls are TRBV30 and TRBJ1-3; D may be TRBD1 (5 bases). Trimming pared 0 bases from V and 9 bases from J, leaving 18 bases between. Germline V gene sequence: CDR1 GTSNPN, CDR2 SVGIG (reference sequence). The CDR3 spans 15 residues. The CDR3, as DNA: TGTGCCTGGAGTGTACTGAAAGGGTCCGGGGGCACCATATATTTT. Protein: CAWSVLKGSGGTIYF.

The chain is built from TRBV19 and TRBJ2-1; TRBD2 agrees at 12 bases. The CDR3 runs to 18 residues. J gave up 3 bases and V 3 bases, and 9 bases lay outside the gene matches. Germline CDR1 reads LNHDA; CDR2 reads SQIVND (reference sequence). CDR3 DNA: TGTGCCAGTAGTATTGAAGAGGGACTAGCGGGCGGCTACAATGAGCAGTTCTTC. It translates to CASSIEEGLAGGYNEQFF.

CDR3 in amino acids: CASSPFPGTSGDYEQYF. As DNA, the CDR3 is TGTGCCAGCTCACCGTTCCCCGGGACTAGCGGGGACTACGAGCAGTACTTC. This rearrangement joins TRBV18 to TRBJ2-7; 13 bases agree with TRBD2. Per the germline V gene, CDR1 is KGHSH and CDR2 is LQKENI. CDR3 length: 17 residues. V gave up 3 bases and J gave up 3 bases; unmatched junction bases: 8.

The CDR3 DNA sequence: TGTGCCAGCAGTGCTTCGGGACAGGGGATTAGGGCCGGGGAGCTGTTTTTT. It codes for CASSASGQGIRAGELFF. This chain joins TRBV2 and TRBJ2-2, with 10 positions matching TRBD1. There are 17 residues in the CDR3. Germline CDR1 SNHLY, CDR2 FYNNEI. Unmatched junction bases numbered 11, after V lost 4 bases and J lost 6 bases.

The V gene is TRBV7-6, the J gene TRBJ2-7; 8 bases are shared with TRBD1. The germline V gene has CDR1 SGHVS and CDR2 FNYEAQ. V trimming: 4 bases; J trimming: 4 bases; junction bases outside the gene matches: 6. This CDR3 spans 14 amino acids. This CDR3 reads CASSSQGARYEQYF. In DNA, the CDR3 is TGTGCCAGCAGCTCGCAGGGGGCGCGGTACGAGCAGTACTTC.

V gene TRBV6-1 combines with J gene TRBJ1-1, with D perhaps matching TRBD1 (5 bases). The V gene lost 2 bases and the J gene lost 5 bases, with 12 bases spanning the gap. The germline V gene has CDR1 MNHNS and CDR2 SASEGT. The CDR3 spans 14 residues. The CDR3 nucleotides read TGTGCCAGCAGTGAATGGCAGGGTGAAACTGAAGCTTTCTTT. This encodes CASSEWQGETEAFF.

The chain couples TRBV16 to TRBJ1-1; D is unclear. CDR1 and CDR2 (germline): KGHSY, FQNENV. V dropped 0 bases and J dropped 0 bases, with 8 bases sitting between them. The CDR3 is 15 amino acids. CDR3 DNA sequence: TGTGCCAGCAGCCAATCTCGGGAGTTGAACACTGAAGCTTTCTTT. Amino acids: CASSQSRELNTEAFF.

V usage is TRBV19 and J usage is TRBJ1-5; TRBD1 matches at 7 bases. CDR1 LNHDA and CDR2 SQIVND come from the germline V gene (reference sequence). CDR3 size: 15 residues. The V gene end was trimmed by 4 bases and the J gene end by 4 bases; junction bases not matched to a gene: 7. The CDR3 loop reads CASSNLGTENQPQHF. The CDR3 DNA sequence: TGTGCCAGTAGTAATCTCGGGACAGAGAATCAGCCCCAGCATTTT.

The rearrangement joins TRBV27 to TRBJ2-1; 12 positions agree with TRBD2. CDR1 and CDR2 from the germline V gene are MNHEY and SMNVEV (reference sequence). The CDR3 runs to 15 residues. Germline trimming cut 6 bases from V and 8 bases from J; bases unmatched to any gene: 8. The CDR3 coding sequence is TGTGCCAGCAGCTCGACTAGCGGGAGTAGAGATGAGCAGTTCTTC. This encodes CASSSTSGSRDEQFF.

The chain uses TRBV7-9 and TRBJ2-2; the D is unclear. The CDR3 length is 17 residues. Germline lookup yields CDR1 SEHNR and CDR2 FQNEAQ (reference sequence). V lost 3 bases and J 3 bases, leaving 17 bases between the germline ends. CDR3 DNA: TGTGCCAGCAGCTTCACACCCCTTACCCCTTACACCGGGGAGCTGTTTTTT. Amino acid sequence: CASSFTPLTPYTGELFF.

This clone was seen once. The CDR3 loop reads CASSYRQGQSTDTQYF. CDR3 bases: TGCGCCAGCAGCTATCGCCAGGGGCAGAGCACAGATACGCAGTATTTT. This chain joins TRBV5-1 and TRBJ2-3, with D possibly TRBD1 on 6 matching bases. The CDR3 is 16 residues long. Germline loops: CDR1 SGHRS, CDR2 YFSETQ. The V end was cut by 3 bases, the J end by 0 bases, with 14 bases between.

This clone was detected once. The chain uses TRBV19 and TRBJ1-5, with D possibly TRBD1 on 5 matching bases. Germline loops: CDR1 LNHDA, CDR2 SQIVND (reference sequence). The V end lost 5 bases, the J end lost 6 bases, and 17 bases lay between the germline ends. The CDR3 is 15 amino acids. In DNA, the CDR3 is TGTGCCAGTAGTGGGCAGGGTATCGGTTCTCAGCCCCAGCATTTT. Protein sequence: CASSGQGIGSQPQHF. Full variable domain (outside the CDR3, taken from reference TRBV19 and TRBJ1-5): DGGITQSPKYLFRKEGQNVTLSCEQNLNHDAMYWYRQDPGQGLRLIYYSQIVNDFQKGDIAEGYSVSREKKESFPLTVTSAQKNPTAFYLCASSGQGIGSQPQHFGDGTRLSIL.

The rearrangement links TRBV14 to TRBJ2-5, with a possible D match to TRBD1 (5 bases). V lost 4 bases and J 5 bases, leaving 11 bases between the germline ends. This CDR3 comprises 13 residues. Germline CDR1 is SGHDN and CDR2 is FVKESK. The CDR3 spells CASSRGASETQYF. The CDR3, as DNA: TGTGCCAGCAGCCGGGGCGCGTCGGAGACCCAGTACTTC.

The chain recombines TRBV28 with TRBJ2-1, with 8 bases matching TRBD1. CDR3 length: 14 amino acids. CDR1 is MDHEN and CDR2 is SYDVKM in the germline V gene. Unmatched junction bases numbered 6, after V lost 9 bases and J lost 2 bases. CDR3 DNA sequence: TGTGCCAGTCAACCAGGGGGCCCCTACAATGAGCAGTTCTTC. This translates into CASQPGGPYNEQFF.

DNA for the CDR3: TGTGCCAGTAGGAGTACCGACAGGTCCGGCTATGGCTACACCTTC. Amino acid sequence: CASRSTDRSGYGYTF. V usage is TRBV19 and J usage is TRBJ1-2; the D gene is possibly TRBD1 (6 bases). Trimming removed 6 bases at V and 4 bases at J, with 18 bases between. The germline V gene has CDR1 LNHDA and CDR2 SQIVND (reference sequence). This CDR3 comprises 15 residues.

This chain connects TRBV6-5 to TRBJ2-7; D is possibly TRBD1 (5 bases). Germline V gene data show CDR1 as MNHEY and CDR2 as SVGAGI. V was clipped by 2 bases and J by 3 bases, with 11 bases between them. The CDR3 runs 14 residues. This CDR3 is CASSYGAEIYEQYF. In DNA, the CDR3 is TGTGCCAGCAGTTACGGGGCAGAGATCTACGAGCAGTACTTC.

This chain connects TRBV7-9 to TRBJ1-3; the match to TRBD1 covers 8 bases. Germline CDR1 is SEHNR and CDR2 is FQNEAQ (reference sequence). V was pared by 2 bases and J by 3 bases, with 9 bases of the junction left unmatched. There are 17 residues in the CDR3. The CDR3 is CASSLTLTGGNGNTIYF. CDR3 nucleotide sequence: TGTGCCAGCAGCTTAACCCTAACAGGGGGGAATGGAAACACCATATATTTT.

The gene calls are TRBV11-2 and TRBJ2-5, with TRBD2 matching over 8 bases. V shed 5 bases, J shed 5 bases, and the junction held 10 bases outside the gene matches. From germline, CDR1 is SGHAT and CDR2 FQNNGV. CDR3 size: 15 residues. The CDR3 here is CASSHSGGAGETQYF. The CDR3 DNA is TGTGCCAGCAGCCACTCCGGGGGGGCTGGGGAGACCCAGTACTTC.

The chain has TRBV19 and TRBJ1-2, with D hard to call. CDR1 LNHDA and CDR2 SQIVND come from the germline V gene (reference sequence). V was clipped by 7 bases and J by 7 bases, with 22 bases between them. This CDR3 comprises 15 residues. The CDR3 spells CASTSGGRKEAGYTF. The CDR3 coding sequence is TGTGCCAGTACCTCCGGCGGCCGAAAAGAGGCTGGCTACACCTTC.

The V and J genes are TRBV13 and TRBJ2-3; tentatively, D is TRBD2 (6 bases). Trimming removed 2 bases from V and 5 bases from J, with 14 bases in between. Germline V gene sequence: CDR1 PRHDT, CDR2 FYEKMQ (reference sequence). The CDR3 is 15 residues long. The CDR3 DNA sequence: TGTGCCAGCAGCTTAAGGAGGGGAAAGGGAGATACGCAGTATTTT. Protein: CASSLRRGKGDTQYF.

V and J are TRBV7-9 and TRBJ1-4; TRBD1 might be the D (6 bases). The CDR3 covers 14 residues. Per germline, CDR1 SEHNR and CDR2 FQNEAQ (reference sequence). Trimming took off 6 bases at V and 5 bases at J, with 13 bases between the two ends. The CDR3 reads CASSVDRNNEKLFF. The DNA for the CDR3 is TGTGCCAGCAGTGTTGACAGGAACAATGAAAAACTGTTTTTT.

This clone showed up just a few times. Other DNA sequences from this sample encode an identical CDR3 as well. V and J are TRBV5-1 and TRBJ2-3, with D perhaps matching TRBD2 (5 bases). V dropped 0 bases and J dropped 0 bases, with 8 bases sitting between them. Looked up from germline, CDR1 is SGHRS and CDR2 is YFSETQ. The CDR3 runs 15 residues. This CDR3 is CASSLGGGSTDTQYF. CDR3 DNA: TGCGCCAGCAGCTTGGGCGGCGGGAGCACAGATACGCAGTATTTT.

The chain carries TRBV19 and TRBJ2-5; 14 nucleotides agree with TRBD2. Germline V lookup: CDR1 LNHDA, CDR2 SQIVND (reference sequence). The CDR3 length is 17 residues. V was clipped by 5 bases and J by 4 bases; unmatched bases: 9. The CDR3 spells CASSDLGTSGRPETQYF. The CDR3, as DNA: TGTGCCAGTAGTGACTTGGGGACTAGCGGGAGACCAGAGACCCAGTACTTC.

The chain recombines TRBV18 with TRBJ2-3; 8 bases fit TRBD2. Per the germline V gene, CDR1 is KGHSH and CDR2 is LQKENI. V trimming: 3 bases; J trimming: 2 bases; junction bases outside the gene matches: 10. The CDR3 covers 17 residues. For the CDR3, the DNA is TGTGCCAGCTCACCCTTGGGGCTAGCGGGTCCCACAGATACGCAGTATTTT. Its translation is CASSPLGLAGPTDTQYF.

The table lists this clone with a few counts. This chain links TRBV27 with TRBJ1-6, with 8 bases matching TRBD1. The CDR3 length is 13 residues. Germline V CDR1 and CDR2: MNHEY, SMNVEV (reference sequence). V shed 11 bases and J 6 bases; nucleotides not matched to a gene: 6. The CDR3 here is CASTTGVNSPLHF. The CDR3 DNA follows: TGTGCCTCAACGACAGGGGTTAATTCACCCCTCCACTTT.

The gene calls are TRBV9 and TRBJ2-5; no clear D. Germline CDR1 is SGDLS and CDR2 is YYNGEE. The CDR3 covers 14 residues. Trimming pared 0 bases from V and 1 base from J, leaving 7 bases between. CDR3 DNA: TGTGCCAGCAGCGTAGGGGCACCCCAAGAGACCCAGTACTTC. Protein sequence: CASSVGAPQETQYF.

The gene calls are TRBV7-3 and TRBJ2-5; D perhaps matches TRBD1 (6 bases). Trimming cost V 4 bases and J 2 bases, with 8 bases left between them. The CDR3 runs to 13 residues. Germline V CDR1 and CDR2: SGHTA, FQGTGA. In DNA, the CDR3 is TGTGCCAGCAGCTCGGGACAACAAGAGACCCAGTACTTC. Protein: CASSSGQQETQYF.

The chain carries TRBV19 and TRBJ2-1; tentative D call: TRBD1 (5 bases). V lost 5 bases, J lost 0 bases, and 11 bases lay in between. Germline CDR1 and CDR2: LNHDA and SQIVND (reference sequence). This CDR3 comprises 15 residues. CDR3 protein: CASSANRGSYNEQFF. CDR3 nucleotide sequence: TGTGCCAGTAGTGCAAATAGGGGCTCCTACAATGAGCAGTTCTTC.

The chain is built from TRBV28 and TRBJ1-3, with 8 bases identical to TRBD1. Germline CDR1 MDHEN, CDR2 SYDVKM. The ends lost 4 bases at V and 1 base at J; junction bases unmatched: 6. The CDR3 consists of 16 residues. In DNA, the CDR3 is TGTGCCAGCAGTTCACGGACAGGGTGGTCTGGAAACACCATATATTTT. Its protein product is CASSSRTGWSGNTIYF.

The genes are TRBV5-6 and TRBJ2-2; D is possibly TRBD2 (6 bases). The CDR3 runs to 13 residues. Germline CDR1 SGHDT, CDR2 YYEEEE. V lost 0 bases and J lost 8, with 8 bases in between. CDR3 region: CASSLASGGELFF. The CDR3 DNA reads as TGTGCCAGCAGCTTGGCCAGCGGGGGGGAGCTGTTTTTT.

This chain links TRBV7-2 with TRBJ1-1, with D possibly being TRBD1 (5 bases). With 6 bases removed from V and 4 bases from J, the gap between germline ends came to 15 bases. Germline-derived CDR1 and CDR2 are SGHTA and FQGNSA. The CDR3 is made up of 14 amino acids. DNA for the CDR3: TGTGCCAGCAGGCCTGGGCCGGGGGTCACTGAAGCTTTCTTT. Protein sequence: CASRPGPGVTEAFF.